These 8 T cell receptor beta chains came from one sample sequenced in a study of T cell responses to AZD1222 COVID-19 vaccine. Profiled with immunoSEQ multiplex PCR; TCRdb holds only in-frame clones, not every one. The sample has more than 150,000 clones, 85% to 95% seen once. The sequenced sample was peripheral blood, obtained 28 days after the second AZD1222 dose. Every receptor here comes from an adult who received the AZD1222 COVID-19 vaccine.

This clone came up a few times. J is TRBJ2-7 and V is TRBV3-1 (or the pseudogene TRBV3-2), with D possibly being TRBD2 (6 bases). Per germline, CDR1 LGHDT and CDR2 YNNKEL (reference sequence). Trimming removed 4 bases from V and 3 bases from J, with 13 bases in between. The CDR3 spans 14 residues. CDR3 loop: CASSRGGRRYEQYF. DNA for the CDR3: TGTGCCAGCAGCCGAGGAGGGCGACGCTACGAGCAGTACTTC.

V gene TRBV2 combines with J gene TRBJ2-5; 12 positions match TRBD2. Germline V gene data show CDR1 as SNHLY and CDR2 as FYNNEI. V lost 6 bases to trimming and J lost 2 bases; unmatched junction nucleotides: 10. The CDR3 is made up of 17 amino acids. The CDR3 region has the DNA TGTGCCAGCAGCTGGACTAGCGGGATTCCCAAACAAGAGACCCAGTACTTC. This encodes CASSWTSGIPKQETQYF.

The rearrangement uses TRBV5-6 and TRBJ1-1, with 7 positions matching TRBD1. The junction had 2 bases not matched to a gene; V was cut back by 5 bases and J by 1 base. CDR1 SGHDT and CDR2 YYEEEE come from the germline V gene. CDR3 length: 13 amino acids. CDR3 DNA sequence: TGTGCCAGCAGTCAGGGGGGGAACACTGAAGCTTTCTTT. Translating gives CASSQGGNTEAFF. Together with reference TRBV5-6 and TRBJ1-1, the CDR3 gives the full variable domain: DAGVTQSPTHLIKTRGQQVTLRCSPKSGHDTVSWYQQALGQGPQFIFQYYEEEERQRGNFPDRFSGHQFPNYSSELNVNALLLGDSALYLCASSQGGNTEAFFGQGTRLTVV.

The chain has TRBV27 and TRBJ1-1; D gene unclear. The CDR3 is 14 amino acids. Trimming removed 3 bases at V and 1 base at J, with 9 bases between. CDR1 is MNHEY and CDR2 is SMNVEV in the germline V gene (reference sequence). The CDR3 sequence is CASSFQTGNTEAFF. In DNA form, the CDR3 reads TGTGCCAGCAGTTTCCAGACGGGGAACACTGAAGCTTTCTTT.

The chain carries TRBV28 and TRBJ1-1; possibly TRBD1 for D (5 bases). Germline loops: CDR1 MDHEN, CDR2 SYDVKM. The CDR3 runs to 11 residues. V lost 7 bases to trimming and J lost 6 bases, with 9 bases between them. The CDR3: CASNGGAEAFF. In nucleotides, the CDR3 is TGTGCCAGCAATGGGGGTGCTGAAGCTTTCTTT.

The chain employs TRBV6-5 and TRBJ1-1; 7 nucleotides line up with TRBD1. The CDR3 contains 14 residues. The V gene's germline CDR1 is MNHEY and CDR2 SVGAGI. The V gene end was trimmed by 2 bases and the J gene end by 0 bases; junction bases not matched to a gene: 0. The CDR3 is CASSYDRVNTEAFF. CDR3 nucleotide sequence: TGTGCCAGCAGTTACGACAGGGTGAACACTGAAGCTTTCTTT.

There are a few counts of this clone. Other DNA sequences of this sample code for an identical CDR3. The gene calls are TRBV10-1 and TRBJ1-5; no firm D call. V dropped 3 bases and J dropped 6 bases, with 6 bases sitting between them. The CDR3 consists of 12 residues. The germline V gene encodes CDR1 WNHNN and CDR2 SYGVQD (reference sequence). The CDR3 DNA is TGCGCCAGCAGTGATAAGGGTCAGCCCCAGCATTTT. It yields the protein CASSDKGQPQHF.

The CDR3 region is CASSLAQPSLSGNTIYF. In nucleotides, the CDR3 is TGTGCCAGCAGCTTAGCCCAGCCTTCTCTCTCTGGAAACACCATATATTTT. V usage is TRBV7-9 and J usage is TRBJ1-3, with D hard to call. This CDR3 comprises 17 residues. Germline CDR1 and CDR2: SEHNR and FQNEAQ (reference sequence). Trimming took 0 bases from V and 0 from J, leaving 12 bases between them.